This is a list of T cell receptor beta chains from one sample in a study of T cell repertoires in aging, cancer and after chemotherapy. TCRdb independently ran MiXCR on the multiplex PCR reads; one entry per CDR3 protein. The sample shows some 10,000 distinct CDR3 sequences, under 40% of them seen only once. Sequenced sample: blood. The origin of the receptors is a human donor in good health. CDR3s include the opening cysteine and the closing phenylalanine or tryptophan. A D gene is named only where the DNA matches it firmly. The size of a clone is reported for some rows only, either as once, few or many, or as a class for expanded clones.

clone size: few; J gene: TRBJ2-7; D gene: TRBD2; V gene: TRBV12-3/TRBV12-4; CDR3 protein: CASSFQRDSYEQYF; CDR3 DNA: TGTGCCAGCAGTTTCCAGCGGGACTCCTACGAGCAGTACTTC
clone size: medium-sized; J gene: TRBJ2-5; D gene: TRBD2; V gene: TRBV29-1; CDR3 protein: CSVEGRTSGQETQYF; CDR3 DNA: TGCAGCGTTGAGGGTCGGACTAGCGGCCAAGAGACCCAGTACTTC
clone size: medium-sized; J gene: TRBJ2-5; D gene: .; V gene: TRBV29-1; CDR3 protein: CSVEAEEETQYF; CDR3 DNA: TGCAGCGTTGAGGCAGAGGAAGAGACCCAGTACTTC
clone size: .; J gene: TRBJ1-4; D gene: .; V gene: TRBV6-5; CDR3 protein: CASSTGGSSNEKLFF; CDR3 DNA: TGTGCCAGCAGTACCGGGGGTTCTTCGAATGAAAAACTGTTTTTT
clone size: .; J gene: TRBJ2-6; D gene: .; V gene: TRBV6-5; CDR3 protein: CASSYSGANVLTF; CDR3 DNA: TGTGCCAGCAGTTACTCTGGGGCCAACGTCCTGACTTTC
clone size: .; J gene: TRBJ2-7; D gene: .; V gene: TRBV27; CDR3 protein: CASSSGTLYEQYF; CDR3 DNA: TGTGCCAGCAGTTCCGGCACCCTCTACGAGCAGTACTTC
clone size: few; J gene: TRBJ1-3; D gene: .; V gene: TRBV12-3/TRBV12-4; CDR3 protein: CASSFNRPSGNTIYF; CDR3 DNA: TGTGCCAGCAGTTTTAATCGCCCCTCTGGAAACACCATATATTTT
clone size: .; J gene: TRBJ2-5; D gene: .; V gene: TRBV18; CDR3 protein: CASSPPSQETQYF; CDR3 DNA: TGTGCCAGCTCACCACCGTCGCAAGAGACCCAGTACTTC
clone size: medium-sized; J gene: TRBJ2-7; D gene: .; V gene: TRBV29-1; CDR3 protein: CSVDQAGTEQYF; CDR3 DNA: TGCAGCGTTGATCAGGCAGGGACCGAGCAGTACTTC
clone size: .; J gene: TRBJ1-4; D gene: TRBD1; V gene: TRBV6-5; CDR3 protein: CASSYLPGTGGGEKLFF; CDR3 DNA: TGTGCCAGCAGTTACCTTCCCGGGACAGGGGGCGGTGAAAAACTGTTTTTT
clone size: few; J gene: TRBJ1-2; D gene: .; V gene: TRBV5-6; CDR3 protein: CATATGRGYGYTF; CDR3 DNA: TGTGCCACCGCCACGGGGAGGGGCTATGGCTACACCTTC
clone size: .; J gene: TRBJ2-1; D gene: .; V gene: TRBV6-5; CDR3 protein: CASKLRGFYNEQFF; CDR3 DNA: TGTGCCAGCAAACTAAGGGGGTTCTACAATGAGCAGTTCTTC
clone size: .; J gene: TRBJ2-7; D gene: .; V gene: TRBV12-3/TRBV12-4; CDR3 protein: CASSLAGTAMGHEQYF; CDR3 DNA: TGTGCCAGCAGTTTAGCTGGGACGGCAATGGGCCACGAGCAGTACTTC
clone size: medium-sized; J gene: TRBJ2-1; D gene: .; V gene: TRBV29-1; CDR3 protein: CSVSGEYNEQFF; CDR3 DNA: TGCAGCGTTTCGGGGGAGTACAATGAGCAGTTCTTC